This T cell receptor beta chain is drawn from a study of blood T cell repertoires in COVID-19. Original methodology: It was from reference gene primer amplification that nucleated cell counts were estimated. Profiling relied on immunoSEQ multiplex PCR, and the TCRdb table lists in-frame clones only, not all of them. V and J calls and clone size are given by that table; D and trimming were obtained from the DNA. The repertoire holds 180,000 or so clones, with 85% to 90% as singletons. Enrolled during active infection, Seattle patients were then followed longitudinally. This CDR3 is 14 amino acids long. Trimming removed 4 bases from V and 2 bases from J; junction bases left unmatched: 2. Germline loops: CDR1 LGHDT, CDR2 YNNKEL (reference sequence).

Material: peripheral blood. V is TRBV3-1 (or the pseudogene TRBV3-2) and J is TRBJ2-7; 10 bases agree with TRBD1. The clonotype comes from a woman aged 60-75 years with COVID-19, enrolled during active disease. CDR3 DNA: TGTGCCAGCAGCCGTGGACAGGGGGCCTACGAGCAGTACTTC. Protein sequence: CASSRGQGAYEQYF.